The text below deals with one TCR beta chain. The antigen is not known. These data come from a study of CD8+CD57+ T cells in acquired aplastic anemia. As for the study in general: Sorted cells (CD4+ and CD8+) yielded DNA amounts that averaged roughly 3.2 ug. Study-level findings and limits: Some 31 shared CD8+ CDR3s appeared highly expressed within patients' immunodominant clones. Between patients and controls, CD8+ Simpson's diversity did not vary significantly.

V lost 4 bases, J lost 5 bases, and 22 bases lay in between. CDR3 length equals 17 residues. The germline V gene has CDR1 SGHKS and CDR2 YYEKEE (reference sequence). According to the study, genomic DNA was the template for TCR beta VDJ and CDR3 profiling. A single record per CDR3 protein comes from TCRdb applying MiXCR to the reads. The sample lists approximately 160,000 distinct CDR3 sequences, approximately 40% occurring once. Sequenced sample: sorted CD4+, CD8+, or CD8+CD57+ T cells (not recorded which) from PBMCs. The chain recombines TRBV5-5 with TRBJ2-1; perhaps TRBD2 as D (5 bases). The sequence was collected from a human donor in good health. The CDR3 DNA is TGTGCCAGCAGCCGCGGATTGACCATCTACGGGAACAATGAGCAGTTCTTC. Its protein is CASSRGLTIYGNNEQFF.